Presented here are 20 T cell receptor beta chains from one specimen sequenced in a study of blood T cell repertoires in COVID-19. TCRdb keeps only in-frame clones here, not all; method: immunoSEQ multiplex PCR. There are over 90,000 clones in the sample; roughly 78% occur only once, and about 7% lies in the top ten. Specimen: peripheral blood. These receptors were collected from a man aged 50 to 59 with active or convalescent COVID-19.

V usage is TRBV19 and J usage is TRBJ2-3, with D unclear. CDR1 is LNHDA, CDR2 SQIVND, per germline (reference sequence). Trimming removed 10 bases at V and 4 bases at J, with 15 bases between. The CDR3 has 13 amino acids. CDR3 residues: CATTTTRADTQYF. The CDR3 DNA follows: TGTGCCACCACCACGACCCGGGCAGATACGCAGTATTTT.

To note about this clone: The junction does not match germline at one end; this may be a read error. CDR3 DNA sequence: TGCAGGGCGGGGGCGCGGGAGGGCGAGCAGTACTTC. Protein product: CRAGAREGEQYF. This chain connects TRBV10-3 to TRBJ2-7, with 9 bases matching TRBD2. CDR1 is ENHRY and CDR2 is SYGVKD in the germline V gene. CDR3 length equals 12 residues.

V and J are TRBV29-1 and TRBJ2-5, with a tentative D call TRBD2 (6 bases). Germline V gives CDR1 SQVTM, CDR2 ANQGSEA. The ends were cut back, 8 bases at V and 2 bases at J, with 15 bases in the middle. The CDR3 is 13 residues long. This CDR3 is CSLLGGGQETQYF. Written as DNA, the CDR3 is TGCAGCCTCCTGGGGGGAGGACAAGAGACCCAGTACTTC.

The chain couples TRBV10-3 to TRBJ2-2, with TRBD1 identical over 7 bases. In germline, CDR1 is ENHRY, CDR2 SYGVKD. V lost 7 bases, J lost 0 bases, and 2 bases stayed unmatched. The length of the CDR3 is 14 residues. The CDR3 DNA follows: TGTGCCATCACAGGGGGTGCGAACACCGGGGAGCTGTTTTTT. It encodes CAITGGANTGELFF.

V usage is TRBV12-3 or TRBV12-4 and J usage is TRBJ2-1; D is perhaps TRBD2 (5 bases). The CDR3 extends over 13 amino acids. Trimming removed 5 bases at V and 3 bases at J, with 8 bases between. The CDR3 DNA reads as TGTGCCAGCAGTCCAGAGGGCTACAATGAGCAGTTCTTC. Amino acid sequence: CASSPEGYNEQFF.

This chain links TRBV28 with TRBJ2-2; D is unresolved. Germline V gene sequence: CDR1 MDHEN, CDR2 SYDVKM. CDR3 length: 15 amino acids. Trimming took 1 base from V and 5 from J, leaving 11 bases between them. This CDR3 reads CASSLSHSRTGELFF. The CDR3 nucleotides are TGTGCCAGCAGTTTATCGCACAGCCGGACCGGGGAGCTGTTTTTT.

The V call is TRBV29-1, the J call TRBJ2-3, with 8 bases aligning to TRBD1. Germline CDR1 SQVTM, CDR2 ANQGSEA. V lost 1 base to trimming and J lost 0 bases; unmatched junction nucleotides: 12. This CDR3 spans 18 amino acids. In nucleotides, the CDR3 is TGCAGCGTTGAAGCTAGACAGGGGACTTTCTCTAGCACAGATACGCAGTATTTT. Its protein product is CSVEARQGTFSSTDTQYF.

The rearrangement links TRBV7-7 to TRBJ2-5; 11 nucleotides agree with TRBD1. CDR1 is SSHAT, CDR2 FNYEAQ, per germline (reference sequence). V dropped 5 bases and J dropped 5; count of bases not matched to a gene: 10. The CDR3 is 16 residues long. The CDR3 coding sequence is TGTGCCAGCAGCCCCATTCCGGGACAGGGGGACGAGACCCAGTACTTC. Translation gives CASSPIPGQGDETQYF.

The CDR3 spells CASSQVTGIRSTNEKLFF. The CDR3 bases are TGCGCCAGCAGCCAAGTAACAGGGATCCGATCTACCAATGAAAAACTGTTTTTT. This chain joins TRBV4-3 and TRBJ1-4, with D possibly being TRBD1 (6 bases). The ends were cut back, 1 base at V and 5 bases at J, with 20 bases in the middle. The CDR3 has 18 amino acids. Germline V CDR1 and CDR2: LGHNA, YSLEER.

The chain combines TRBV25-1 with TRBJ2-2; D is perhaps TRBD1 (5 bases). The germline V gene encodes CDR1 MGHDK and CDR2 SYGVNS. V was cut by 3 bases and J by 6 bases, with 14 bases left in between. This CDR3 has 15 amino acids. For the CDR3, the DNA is TGTGCCAGCAGTGACCAAAAAGCAGGGTCCGGGGAGCTGTTTTTT. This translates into CASSDQKAGSGELFF.

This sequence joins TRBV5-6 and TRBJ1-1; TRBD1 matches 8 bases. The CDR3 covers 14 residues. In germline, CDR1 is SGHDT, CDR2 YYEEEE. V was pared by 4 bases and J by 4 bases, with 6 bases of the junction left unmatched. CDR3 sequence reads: CASSLGQGTTEAFF. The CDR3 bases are TGTGCCAGCAGCCTTGGACAGGGAACCACTGAAGCTTTCTTT.

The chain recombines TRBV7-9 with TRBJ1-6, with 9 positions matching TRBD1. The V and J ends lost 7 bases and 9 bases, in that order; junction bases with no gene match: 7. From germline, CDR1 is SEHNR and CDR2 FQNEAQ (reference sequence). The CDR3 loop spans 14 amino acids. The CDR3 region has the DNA TGTGCCAGCAACTCACAGGGGGCAGGTTCACCCCTCCACTTT. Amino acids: CASNSQGAGSPLHF.

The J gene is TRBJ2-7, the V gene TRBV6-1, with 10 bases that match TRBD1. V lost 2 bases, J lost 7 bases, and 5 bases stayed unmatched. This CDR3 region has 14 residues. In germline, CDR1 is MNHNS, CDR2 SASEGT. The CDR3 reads CASSERQGAREQYF. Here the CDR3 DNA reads TGTGCCAGCAGTGAAAGACAGGGGGCGAGAGAGCAGTACTTC.

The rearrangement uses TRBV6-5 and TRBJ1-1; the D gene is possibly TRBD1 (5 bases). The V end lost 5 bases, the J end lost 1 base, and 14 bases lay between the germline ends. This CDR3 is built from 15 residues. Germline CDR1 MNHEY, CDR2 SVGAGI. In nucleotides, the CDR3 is TGTGCCAGCAGTATCCATCCGACAGAGAACACTGAAGCTTTCTTT. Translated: CASSIHPTENTEAFF.

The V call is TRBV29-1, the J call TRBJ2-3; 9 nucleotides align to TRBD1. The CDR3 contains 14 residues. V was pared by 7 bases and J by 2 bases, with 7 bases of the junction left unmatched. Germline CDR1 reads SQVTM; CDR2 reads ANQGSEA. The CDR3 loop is CSAEGQGLTDTQYF. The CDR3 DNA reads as TGCAGCGCGGAGGGACAGGGACTCACAGATACGCAGTATTTT.

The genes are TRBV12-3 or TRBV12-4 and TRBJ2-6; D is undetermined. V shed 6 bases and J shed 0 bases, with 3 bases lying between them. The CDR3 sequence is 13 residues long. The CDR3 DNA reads TGTGCCAGCAGCCGCTCTGGGGCCAACGTCCTGACTTTC. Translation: CASSRSGANVLTF.

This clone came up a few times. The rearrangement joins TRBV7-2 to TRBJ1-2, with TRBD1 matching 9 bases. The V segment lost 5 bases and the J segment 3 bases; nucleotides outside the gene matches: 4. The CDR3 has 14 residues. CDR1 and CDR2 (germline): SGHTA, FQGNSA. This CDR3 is CASSPRTGDYGYTF. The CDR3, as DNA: TGTGCCAGCAGCCCCCGGACAGGGGACTATGGCTACACCTTC.

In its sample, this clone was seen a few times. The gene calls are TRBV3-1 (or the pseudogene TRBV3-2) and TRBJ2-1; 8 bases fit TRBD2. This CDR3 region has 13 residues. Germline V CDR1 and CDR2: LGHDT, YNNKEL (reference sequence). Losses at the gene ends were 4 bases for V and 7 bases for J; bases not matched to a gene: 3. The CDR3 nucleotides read TGTGCCAGCAGCCCACGACTAGCGAATGAGCAGTTCTTC. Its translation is CASSPRLANEQFF.

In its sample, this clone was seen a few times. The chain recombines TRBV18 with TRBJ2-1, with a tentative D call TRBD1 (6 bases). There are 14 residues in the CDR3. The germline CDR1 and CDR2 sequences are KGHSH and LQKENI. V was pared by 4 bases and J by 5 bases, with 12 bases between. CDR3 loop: CASSLRDIHNEQFF. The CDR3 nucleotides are TGTGCCAGCTCACTAAGGGACATACACAATGAGCAGTTCTTC.

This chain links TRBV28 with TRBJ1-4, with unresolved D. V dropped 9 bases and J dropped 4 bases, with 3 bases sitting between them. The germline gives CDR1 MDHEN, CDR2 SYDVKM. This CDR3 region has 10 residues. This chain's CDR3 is CASYNEKLFF. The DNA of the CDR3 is TGTGCCAGTTATAATGAAAAACTGTTTTTT.